The 15 T cell receptor beta chains presented below share a single source sample, sequenced in a study of CD8 T cells in ankylosing spondylitis (dated by TCRdb to 2015 to 2018). The paper as a whole reports these results and caveats: A TCR beta motif made up of several highly homologous amino acid variants appeared to be characteristic of blood from ankylosing spondylitis patients.

For these TCRs, the target antigens are not known. The method was 5' RACE. This sample was sequenced with an Illumina HiSeq 2500. TCRdb trimmed the raw reads at Q25, called clones with MiXCR and kept productive beta chains. Merged by CDR3 protein, the rows form single entries marked with the most common genes and DNA. The sample yields about 210,000 distinct CDR3 sequences; 6% to 8% were counted once. 13% to 15% of the sample is in the top ten clones. Sequenced sample: blood, either unsorted or a sorted T cell fraction (not recorded which). The origin of the receptors is a male donor with ankylosing spondylitis.

Many counts were recorded for this clonotype. This rearrangement joins TRBV28 to TRBJ1-5; possible D gene TRBD1, 5 bases. This CDR3 region has 15 residues. The germline V gene has CDR1 MDHEN and CDR2 SYDVKM. Trimming cost V 2 bases and J 1 base, with 9 bases left between them. CDR3 sequence reads: CASSLISGSNQPQHF. CDR3 in DNA: TGTGCCAGCAGTTTAATATCAGGGAGCAATCAGCCCCAGCATTTT.

In this sample, this clonotype turned up a few times. The rearrangement uses TRBV29-1 and TRBJ2-2, with TRBD1 matching over 9 bases. V gave up 7 bases and J gave up 0 bases; unmatched junction bases: 3. Looked up from germline, CDR1 is SQVTM and CDR2 is ANQGSEA. CDR3 size: 14 residues. The CDR3 loop is CSAGQGSNTGELFF. The CDR3 nucleotides are TGCAGCGCGGGACAGGGTTCGAACACCGGGGAGCTGTTTTTT.

This clonotype was observed many times. V usage is TRBV20-1 and J usage is TRBJ2-1, with D maybe TRBD1 (6 bases). Trimming shortened V by 2 bases and J by 5 bases, and 16 bases separated the two germline ends. The germline gives CDR1 DFQATT, CDR2 SNEGSKA (reference sequence). The CDR3 consists of 15 residues. In DNA, the CDR3 is TGCAGTGCTAGAATTCTCAGGGGTGAGGACAATGAGCAGTTCTTC. As protein: CSARILRGEDNEQFF.

The CDR3 reads CASSYPGTSSPLDTQYF. Here the CDR3 DNA reads TGTGCCAGCAGTTACCCCGGGACTAGCTCGCCCTTGGATACGCAGTATTTT. The chain employs TRBV6-5 and TRBJ2-3, with 9 bases lining up with TRBD2. The germline gives CDR1 MNHEY, CDR2 SVGAGI. The CDR3 extends over 17 amino acids. Trimming took 2 bases from V and 6 from J; bases not matched to a gene: 12.

This clonotype appeared many times. Compared with germline, one end of the junction differs, possibly owing to a read error. The rearrangement links TRBV7-7 to TRBJ2-7, with 7 positions matching TRBD1. Germline CDR1 is SSHAT and CDR2 is FNYEAQ (reference sequence). The CDR3 sequence is 15 residues long. The CDR3 sequence: CASSLAFDRDYEQYF. The CDR3 DNA is TGTGCTAGCAGCTTAGCTTTCGACAGGGATTACGAGCAGTACTTC. The full variable domain, its missing parts supplied by reference TRBV7-7 and TRBJ2-7, is GAGVSQSPRYKVTKRGQDVTLRCDPISSHATLYWYQQALGQGPEFLTYFNYEAQPDKSGLPSDRFSAERPEGSISTLTIQRTEQRDSAMYRCASSLAFDRDYEQYFGPGTRLTVT.

This clonotype was counted ten times or more. V is TRBV9 and J is TRBJ1-1; D not resolved. Trimming removed 1 base at V and 3 bases at J, with 7 bases between. The CDR3 extends over 13 amino acids. Germline CDR1 and CDR2: SGDLS and YYNGEE. The CDR3 DNA is TGTGCCAGCAGCGTAATTCGGGACACTGAAGCTTTCTTT. Its protein product is CASSVIRDTEAFF.

This clonotype was seen only a few times. This chain uses TRBV23-1 with TRBJ2-2; the match to TRBD1 covers 8 bases. TRBV23-1 is an ORF for which the function is uncertain. The CDR3 loop spans 13 amino acids. Trimming cost V 8 bases and J 5 bases; bases outside gene matches: 4. CDR3 nucleotide sequence: TGCGCCAGCGGACAGGGTTGTACCGGGGAGCTGTTTTTT. The encoded protein is CASGQGCTGELFF.

This clonotype was observed at least ten times. The J gene is TRBJ2-5, the V gene TRBV5-1; D call uncertain. This CDR3 has 14 residues. V was trimmed by 0 bases and J by 5 bases, leaving 11 bases between them. CDR1 is SGHRS, CDR2 YFSETQ, per germline. The CDR3 DNA follows: TGCGCCAGCAGCTTGGTAGTACTCGGTGAGACCCAGTACTTC. Translating it yields CASSLVVLGETQYF.

A few counts support this clonotype. J is TRBJ2-7 and V is TRBV28; TRBD1 matches 8 bases. The CDR3 loop spans 13 amino acids. V trimming: 7 bases; J trimming: 7 bases; junction bases outside the gene matches: 9. Germline V lookup: CDR1 MDHEN, CDR2 SYDVKM. Written as DNA, the CDR3 is TGTGCCAGCATTAAGACAGGGGAGCATGAGCAGTACTTC. It translates to CASIKTGEHEQYF. Filled out from reference TRBV28 and TRBJ2-7, the complete variable domain reads DVKVTQSSRYLVKRTGEKVFLECVQDMDHENMFWYRQDPGLGLRLIYFSYDVKMKEKGDIPEGYSVSREKKERFSLILESASTNQTSMYLCASIKTGEHEQYFGPGTRLTVT.

This chain uses TRBV30 with TRBJ2-2, with TRBD2 identical over 10 bases. The CDR3 contains 15 residues. V shed 6 bases and J 2 bases; nucleotides not matched to a gene: 6. Germline CDR1 GTSNPN, CDR2 SVGIG (reference sequence). As DNA, the CDR3 is TGTGCCTGCGGAGGACTAGCGGAAAACACCGGGGAGCTGTTTTTT. Its protein product is CACGGLAENTGELFF.

This clonotype was found many times. This chain uses TRBV4-3 with TRBJ1-4, with 9 positions matching TRBD1. The CDR3 contains 14 residues. Looked up from germline, CDR1 is LGHNA and CDR2 is YSLEER. Trimming at V came to 6 bases and at J to 8 bases, leaving 7 bases not matched to a gene. The CDR3 loop reads CASRAGTGSEKLFF. CDR3 DNA: TGCGCCAGCAGGGCCGGGACAGGGAGCGAAAAACTGTTTTTT.

There are a few counts of this clonotype. The chain couples TRBV14 to TRBJ2-7, with 9 bases fitting TRBD1. The V gene's germline CDR1 is SGHDN and CDR2 FVKESK. After removal of 1 base from V and 5 bases from J, the junction contained 6 bases not matched to a gene. This CDR3 has 15 amino acids. The DNA for the CDR3 is TGTGCCAGCAGCCAAGTGGGACAGGGAATCCACGAGCAGTACTTC. It codes for CASSQVGQGIHEQYF. Full variable domain (rest looked up from reference TRBV14 and TRBJ2-7): EAGVTQFPSHSVIEKGQTVTLRCDPISGHDNLYWYRRVMGKEIKFLLHFVKESKQDESGMPNNRFLAERTGGTYSTLKVQPAELEDSGVYFCASSQVGQGIHEQYFGPGTRLTVT.

This clonotype showed up many times. The chain is built from TRBV12-3 or TRBV12-4 and TRBJ1-5; D gene unclear. The CDR3 runs 16 residues. V lost 5 bases, J lost 5 bases, and 19 bases lay in between. The CDR3 nucleotides read TGTGCCAGCAGTCCCGGGGTTTGGGGTATAGATCAGCCCCAGCATTTT. This translates into CASSPGVWGIDQPQHF.

At least ten counts were recorded for this clonotype. V gene TRBV4-3 combines with J gene TRBJ2-1; 11 bases match TRBD2. Germline lookup yields CDR1 LGHNA and CDR2 YSLEER. This CDR3 region has 17 residues. The J segment lost 3 bases and the V segment lost 0 bases, leaving 4 bases of the junction unmatched. This CDR3 reads CASSQDIAGGYYNEQFF. Written as DNA, the CDR3 is TGCGCCAGCAGCCAAGATATAGCGGGGGGGTACTACAATGAGCAGTTCTTC.

There are many counts of this clonotype. The rearrangement uses TRBV11-2 and TRBJ1-4; D not resolved. The CDR3 is made up of 16 amino acids. CDR1 is SGHAT and CDR2 is FQNNGV in the germline V gene. V was shortened by 0 bases and J by 5 bases, with 13 bases between the two germline ends. The DNA of the CDR3 is TGTGCCAGCAGCTTAGACGGAGGCAGGAGGAATGAAAAACTGTTTTTT. This gives the protein CASSLDGGRRNEKLFF.